These 20 T cell receptor beta chains share one sample of origin, sequenced in a study of T cell responses to AZD1222 COVID-19 vaccine listed by TCRdb under 2021. In the paper's terms, the time point label means: baseline before first vaccination. Receptors were amplified or captured by the immunoSEQ multiplex PCR assay. The source is immuneACCESS, and TCRdb retained only in-frame sequences with V and J called. Part of the clones is not carried over; for the studies checked, unresolved V genes explain less than half of this, and the remainder is unexplained. In all, the sample holds approximately 110,000 clones, and 88% of those were seen once. Together, the top ten hold approximately 4% of the sample. The specimen was peripheral blood, collected on day 0 of AZD1222 vaccination. These receptors came from an adult in good health.

The V gene is TRBV6-2 or TRBV6-3, the J gene TRBJ2-3, with D unresolved. The V gene lost 6 bases and the J gene lost 5 bases, with 15 bases spanning the gap. In germline, CDR1 is MNHEY, CDR2 SVGEGT. CDR3 length equals 14 residues. Here the CDR3 DNA reads TGTGCCAGCAGCACCTCGACTGGGGAAGATACGCAGTATTTT. Translated: CASSTSTGEDTQYF.

The V and J genes are TRBV5-8 and TRBJ2-2, with 8 bases identical to TRBD1. This CDR3 spans 15 amino acids. The V gene's germline CDR1 is SGHTS and CDR2 YDEGEE. V was pared by 4 bases and J by 5 bases, with 7 bases of the junction left unmatched. In nucleotides, the CDR3 is TGTGCCAGCAGCCCTCTGACAGGGGAGACCGGGGAGCTGTTTTTT. It specifies CASSPLTGETGELFF.

In its sample, this clone was seen once. V gene TRBV5-1 combines with J gene TRBJ2-3, with D unclear. Germline assignment: CDR1 SGHRS and CDR2 YFSETQ. This CDR3 comprises 15 residues. V dropped 0 bases and J dropped 2 bases, with 10 bases sitting between them. The CDR3 reads CASSLGVAATDTQYF. Written as DNA, the CDR3 is TGCGCCAGCAGCTTGGGAGTAGCCGCCACAGATACGCAGTATTTT.

This rearrangement joins TRBV7-9 to TRBJ1-6, with 7 nucleotides matching TRBD1. Trimming at V came to 6 bases and at J to 9 bases, leaving 8 bases not matched to a gene. CDR1 is SEHNR, CDR2 FQNEAQ, per germline (reference sequence). The CDR3 sequence is 14 residues long. The DNA for the CDR3 is TGTGCCAGCAGAACAACAGGGGTTAGTTCACCCCTCCACTTT. This codes for CASRTTGVSSPLHF.

V usage is TRBV19 and J usage is TRBJ2-2, with D perhaps matching TRBD1 (6 bases). Germline V gene data show CDR1 as LNHDA and CDR2 as SQIVND (reference sequence). Trimming shortened V by 1 base and J by 4 bases, and 10 bases separated the two germline ends. This CDR3 region has 15 residues. The CDR3 loop is CASSIATTGTGELFF. CDR3 DNA sequence: TGTGCCAGTAGTATAGCGACGACAGGCACCGGGGAGCTGTTTTTT.

The chain combines TRBV2 with TRBJ1-1; D is uncertain. V shed 5 bases and J shed 2 bases, with 9 bases lying between them. The CDR3 runs to 13 residues. CDR1 is SNHLY, CDR2 FYNNEI, per germline. In DNA form, the CDR3 reads TGTGCCAGCAGTTCTGACGGAAACACTGAAGCTTTCTTT. Its translation: CASSSDGNTEAFF.

V is TRBV24-1 and J is TRBJ2-2, with D perhaps TRBD2 (5 bases). The germline V and J ends were trimmed by 4 bases and 3 bases, with 5 bases remaining between them. The CDR3 contains 13 residues. Germline CDR1 is KGHDR and CDR2 is SFDVKD. CDR3 in amino acids: CATSDGDTGELFF. The CDR3 region has the DNA TGTGCCACCAGTGACGGGGACACCGGGGAGCTGTTTTTT.

This chain links TRBV7-6 with TRBJ2-2, with D possibly matching TRBD1 (6 bases). This CDR3 region has 19 residues. Deletions cut 2 bases from V and 2 bases from J, with 21 bases between. The germline V gene encodes CDR1 SGHVS and CDR2 FNYEAQ. CDR3 loop: CASSLKVRQGTLNTGELFF. The DNA for the CDR3 is TGTGCCAGCAGCTTAAAAGTTAGGCAAGGGACACTTAACACCGGGGAGCTGTTTTTT.

This clone was seen only once. The chain joins TRBV3-1 (or the pseudogene TRBV3-2) to TRBJ1-2, with unresolved D. The CDR3 runs 13 residues. Trimming took off 4 bases at V and 2 bases at J, with 8 bases between the two ends. Germline CDR1 is LGHDT and CDR2 is YNNKEL (reference sequence). This chain's CDR3 is CASSPSTNYGYTF. Written as DNA, the CDR3 is TGTGCCAGCAGCCCGAGCACGAACTATGGCTACACCTTC.

The chain has TRBV5-6 and TRBJ2-3; 10 nucleotides agree with TRBD2. Trimming at V came to 0 bases and at J to 5 bases, leaving 0 bases not matched to a gene. CDR3 length equals 14 residues. Germline loops: CDR1 SGHDT, CDR2 YYEEEE. CDR3 amino acids: CASSLGLAGDTQYF. The CDR3 coding sequence is TGTGCCAGCAGCTTGGGACTAGCGGGAGATACGCAGTATTTT.

The CDR3 sequence: CASTIRGGPNTDTQYF. The CDR3 DNA sequence: TGTGCCAGCACCATAAGGGGCGGGCCAAACACAGATACGCAGTATTTT. The genes are TRBV7-9 and TRBJ2-3; either TRBD1 or TRBD2 may supply D (5 bases each). Germline V gene lookup returns CDR1 SEHNR and CDR2 FQNEAQ (reference sequence). CDR3 length: 16 amino acids. The V end lost 7 bases, the J end lost 2 bases, and 19 bases lay between the germline ends.

V is TRBV27 and J is TRBJ2-3, with D possibly being TRBD2 (5 bases). CDR3 length: 14 residues. V was pared by 5 bases and J by 2 bases, with 11 bases between. The germline gives CDR1 MNHEY, CDR2 SMNVEV (reference sequence). This chain's CDR3 is CASSQERITDTQYF. The CDR3 nucleotides are TGTGCCAGCAGTCAAGAGCGGATCACAGATACGCAGTATTTT.

For the CDR3, the DNA is TGTGCCAGCAGCCCCCGCTACGCAGCCAGGGGCATCTCCTACAATGAGCAGTTCTTC. This translates into CASSPRYAARGISYNEQFF. The J gene is TRBJ2-1, the V gene TRBV7-9; D might be TRBD1 (6 bases). The ends were cut back, 5 bases at V and 0 bases at J, with 23 bases in the middle. The CDR3 loop spans 19 amino acids. CDR1 is SEHNR, CDR2 FQNEAQ, per germline (reference sequence).

V gene TRBV6-5 combines with J gene TRBJ1-4, with a tentative D call TRBD1 (6 bases). The CDR3 spans 14 residues. Germline values: CDR1 MNHEY, CDR2 SVGAGI. Trimming removed 6 bases from V and 8 bases from J, with 16 bases in between. The CDR3 bases are TGTGCCAGCAGATCACAGGGTTTCAGAGAAAAACTGTTTTTT. Translating it yields CASRSQGFREKLFF.

The V and J genes are TRBV28 and TRBJ2-6; 9 bases are a match to TRBD1. Germline lookup yields CDR1 MDHEN and CDR2 SYDVKM. V lost 6 bases, J lost 3 bases, and 3 bases stayed unmatched. CDR3 size: 15 residues. CDR3 in amino acids: CASRGDRVGANVLTF. CDR3 nucleotide sequence: TGTGCCAGCAGGGGGGACAGGGTTGGGGCCAACGTCCTGACTTTC. Based on the CDR3 plus reference TRBV28 and TRBJ2-6, the full variable domain is DVKVTQSSRYLVKRTGEKVFLECVQDMDHENMFWYRQDPGLGLRLIYFSYDVKMKEKGDIPEGYSVSREKKERFSLILESASTNQTSMYLCASRGDRVGANVLTFGAGSRLTVL.

The chain recombines TRBV5-1 with TRBJ2-1; unclear D gene. The V end lost 1 base, the J end lost 3 bases, and 8 bases lay between the germline ends. The V gene's germline CDR1 is SGHRS and CDR2 YFSETQ. The CDR3 contains 14 residues. CDR3 DNA: TGCGCCAGCAGCTTGCTGGCTAGCTACAATGAGCAGTTCTTC. It encodes CASSLLASYNEQFF.

The rearrangement uses TRBV27 and TRBJ1-2, with D possibly TRBD1 on 5 matching bases. V dropped 7 bases and J dropped 7 bases, with 13 bases sitting between them. The CDR3 is 12 amino acids. Germline values: CDR1 MNHEY, CDR2 SMNVEV (reference sequence). The CDR3 DNA sequence: TGTGCCAGCAAGTCAAGGGGCCGTGGCTACACCTTC. The encoded protein is CASKSRGRGYTF.

The chain links TRBV5-1 to TRBJ2-3, with a weak D call TRBD2 (6 bases). The CDR3 contains 16 residues. V was cut by 0 bases and J by 5 bases, with 16 bases left in between. CDR1 is SGHRS and CDR2 is YFSETQ in the germline V gene. Here the CDR3 reads CASSLGERALGDTQYF. In nucleotides, the CDR3 is TGCGCCAGCAGCTTGGGAGAGCGGGCCTTGGGAGATACGCAGTATTTT.

The chain couples TRBV6-6 to TRBJ1-1, with D possibly TRBD1 on 6 matching bases. CDR3 length: 21 amino acids. From germline, CDR1 is MNHNY and CDR2 SVGAGI (reference sequence). The V and J ends lost 5 bases and 0 bases respectively, with 31 bases between them. This CDR3 is CASSQTRRGRDTLGVNTEAFF. CDR3 sequence (DNA): TGTGCCAGCAGTCAAACCCGGCGGGGGCGAGATACTTTGGGTGTGAACACTGAAGCTTTCTTT.

The J gene is TRBJ1-2, the V gene TRBV29-1; D not certain. The CDR3 consists of 12 residues. Trimming removed 6 bases from V and 8 bases from J, with 16 bases in between. Germline V gene data show CDR1 as SQVTM and CDR2 as ANQGSEA. CDR3 sequence reads: CSVERPSGGYTF. CDR3 nucleotides: TGCAGCGTGGAACGTCCTAGCGGCGGCTACACCTTC.